This TCR beta chain is from a study of Graves' ophthalmopathy and Graves' hyperthyroidism. This clonotype was observed many times. Investigators amplified TCR beta CDR3 regions from RNA transcripts. Second-round multiplex PCR came after a first-round RT-PCR that employed HTBI primers. TCRdb re-analysed the multiplex PCR reads in MiXCR, keeping a single row per CDR3 protein. The sample contains approximately 50,000 distinct CDR3 sequences, 50% of which appear only once. Per germline, CDR1 DFQATT and CDR2 SNEGSKA (reference sequence). This CDR3 has 13 residues. The trim removed 7 bases at V and 4 bases at J, leaving 6 bases unmatched.

The specimen was peripheral blood. The clonotype originates from an adult man with Graves' ophthalmopathy. The chain links TRBV20-1 to TRBJ2-5, with 10 bases aligning to TRBD2. CDR3: CSVEAGGRETQYF. The CDR3 DNA reads as TGCAGTGTAGAAGCGGGAGGGCGAGAGACCCAGTACTTC.